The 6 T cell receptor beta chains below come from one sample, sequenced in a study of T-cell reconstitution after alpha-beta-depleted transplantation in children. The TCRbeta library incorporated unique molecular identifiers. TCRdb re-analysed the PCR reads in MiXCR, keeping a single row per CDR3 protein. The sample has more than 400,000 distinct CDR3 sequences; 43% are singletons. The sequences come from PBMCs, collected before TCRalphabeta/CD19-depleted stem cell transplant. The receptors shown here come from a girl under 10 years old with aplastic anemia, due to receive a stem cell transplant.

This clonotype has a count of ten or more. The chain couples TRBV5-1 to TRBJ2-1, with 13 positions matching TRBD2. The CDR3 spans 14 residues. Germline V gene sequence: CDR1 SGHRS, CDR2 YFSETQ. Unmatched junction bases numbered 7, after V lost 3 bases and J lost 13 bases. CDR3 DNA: TGCGCCAGCAGCTCCCGGACTAGCGGGAGCGGCCAGTTCTTC. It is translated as CASSSRTSGSGQFF.

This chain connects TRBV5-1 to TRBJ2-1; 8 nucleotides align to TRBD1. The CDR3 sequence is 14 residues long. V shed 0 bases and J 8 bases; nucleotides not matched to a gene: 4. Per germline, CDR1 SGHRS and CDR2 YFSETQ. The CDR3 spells CASSLGQGADEQFF. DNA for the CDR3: TGCGCCAGCAGCTTGGGCCAGGGGGCCGATGAGCAGTTCTTC.

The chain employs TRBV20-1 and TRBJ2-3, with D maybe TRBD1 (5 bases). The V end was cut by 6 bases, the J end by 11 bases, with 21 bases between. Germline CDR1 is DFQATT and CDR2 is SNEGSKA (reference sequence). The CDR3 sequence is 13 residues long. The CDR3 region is CSADRPGPGGQYF. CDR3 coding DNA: TGCAGTGCGGACCGACCAGGGCCCGGCGGGCAGTATTTT.

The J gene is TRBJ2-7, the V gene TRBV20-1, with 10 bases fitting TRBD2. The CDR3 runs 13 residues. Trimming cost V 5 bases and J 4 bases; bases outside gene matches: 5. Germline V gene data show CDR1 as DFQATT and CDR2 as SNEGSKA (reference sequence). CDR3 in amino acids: CSAPSGRVYEQYF. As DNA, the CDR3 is TGCAGTGCTCCTAGCGGGAGAGTGTACGAGCAGTACTTC.

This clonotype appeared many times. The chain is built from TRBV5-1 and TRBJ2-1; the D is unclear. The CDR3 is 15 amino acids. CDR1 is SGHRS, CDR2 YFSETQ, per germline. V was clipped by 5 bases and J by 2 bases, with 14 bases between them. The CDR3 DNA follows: TGCGCCAGCAGTCCCGACTGGGAAACCTACAATGAGCAGTTCTTC. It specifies CASSPDWETYNEQFF.

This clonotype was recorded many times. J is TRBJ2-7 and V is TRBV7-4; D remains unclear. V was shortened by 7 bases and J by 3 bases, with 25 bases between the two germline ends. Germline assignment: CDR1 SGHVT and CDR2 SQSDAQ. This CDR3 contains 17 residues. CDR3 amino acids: CASNHTRVTSNLYEQYF. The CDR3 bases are TGTGCCAGCAACCATACCCGGGTCACTTCGAATCTCTACGAGCAGTACTTC.